Following are 32 T cell receptor beta chains from one sample sequenced in a study of cytomegalovirus exposure and HLA in healthy donors. The primer mix had 60 Vbeta and 13 Jbeta primers. Assay: immunoSEQ multiplex PCR; the TCRdb copy retains only in-frame clones and omits some. The data show 160,000 or so clones, approximately 85% seen once. The sample taken for sequencing was PBMCs. These receptors came from a woman between 18 and 29 years old in good health and CMV-seronegative.

This clone was picked up one time. V and J are TRBV19 and TRBJ2-3; tentative D call: TRBD1 (5 bases). Germline V CDR1 and CDR2: LNHDA, SQIVND (reference sequence). Trimming took 3 bases from V and 2 from J, leaving 15 bases between them. The CDR3 sequence is 16 residues long. The CDR3 loop is CASSIQTVGATDTQYF. CDR3 bases: TGTGCCAGTAGTATTCAGACAGTTGGAGCCACAGATACGCAGTATTTT.

V gene TRBV6-4 combines with J gene TRBJ2-1; D ambiguous. The CDR3 extends over 13 amino acids. Germline V gene data show CDR1 as MRHNA and CDR2 as SNTAGT. Deletions cut 2 bases from V and 7 bases from J, with 9 bases between. As DNA, the CDR3 is TGTGCCAGCAGTGACCAAGCCGAAAATGAGCAGTTCTTC. Translation: CASSDQAENEQFF.

V usage is TRBV29-1 and J usage is TRBJ2-7; 10 nucleotides agree with TRBD1. In germline, CDR1 is SQVTM, CDR2 ANQGSEA. This CDR3 has 13 residues. With V trimmed by 6 bases and J by 1 base, 3 bases remained unmatched. CDR3 loop: CSVPGQGSYEQYF. Here the CDR3 DNA reads TGCAGCGTGCCGGGACAGGGGTCCTACGAGCAGTACTTC.

The gene calls are TRBV28 and TRBJ1-4; possible D gene TRBD1, 6 bases. The CDR3 is 14 residues long. Trimming stripped 5 bases from V and 6 bases from J, with 13 bases between. Germline CDR1 is MDHEN and CDR2 is SYDVKM. CDR3 in amino acids: CASSPGGLHEKLFF. Here the CDR3 DNA reads TGTGCCAGCAGTCCCGGGGGGCTACATGAAAAACTGTTTTTT.

The chain employs TRBV11-3 and TRBJ1-2; 7 positions match TRBD1. J was trimmed by 3 bases and V by 2 bases; bases with no gene match: 15. Germline lookup yields CDR1 SGHNT and CDR2 YENEEA. The CDR3 spans 18 residues. The CDR3 region has the DNA TGTGCCAGCAGCTTACGCGACAGGGCCCCAATCCAATACTATGGCTACACCTTC. As protein: CASSLRDRAPIQYYGYTF.

The chain is built from TRBV28 and TRBJ1-2; D perhaps matches TRBD1 (6 bases). Between the trimmed V and J ends, which lost 4 bases and 7 bases, there was a span of 13 bases. The CDR3 extends over 13 amino acids. Germline CDR1 and CDR2: MDHEN and SYDVKM. This CDR3 reads CASSSPGHLGYTF. CDR3 DNA sequence: TGTGCCAGCAGTTCACCGGGACATCTTGGCTACACCTTC.

V and J are TRBV19 and TRBJ1-3, with 7 bases matching TRBD1. The CDR3 has 16 residues. Germline CDR1 LNHDA, CDR2 SQIVND (reference sequence). The V gene end was trimmed by 3 bases and the J gene end by 0 bases; junction bases not matched to a gene: 5. CDR3 sequence (DNA): TGTGCCAGTAGTATGGGACAGAGTTACTCTGGAAACACCATATATTTT. This gives the protein CASSMGQSYSGNTIYF. Full variable domain (outside the CDR3, taken from reference TRBV19 and TRBJ1-3): DGGITQSPKYLFRKEGQNVTLSCEQNLNHDAMYWYRQDPGQGLRLIYYSQIVNDFQKGDIAEGYSVSREKKESFPLTVTSAQKNPTAFYLCASSMGQSYSGNTIYFGEGSWLTVV.

The chain uses TRBV2 and TRBJ2-4, with D possibly TRBD2 on 6 matching bases. The CDR3 is 15 residues long. CDR1 is SNHLY, CDR2 FYNNEI, per germline. Deletions cut 10 bases from V and 2 bases from J, with 18 bases between. The CDR3 reads CATQGLGVTKNIQYF. In DNA form, the CDR3 reads TGTGCCACCCAGGGACTCGGTGTCACCAAAAACATTCAGTACTTC.

A few counts support this clone. The chain has TRBV7-2 and TRBJ1-2, with D possibly being TRBD1 (6 bases). Germline loops: CDR1 SGHTA, CDR2 FQGNSA. The V end lost 2 bases, the J end lost 3 bases, and 13 bases lay between the germline ends. CDR3 length: 15 residues. The CDR3 reads CASSLKGGADYGYTF. In DNA, the CDR3 is TGTGCCAGCAGCTTAAAAGGGGGGGCGGACTATGGCTACACCTTC.

The gene calls are TRBV5-1 and TRBJ1-2, with D perhaps TRBD1 (6 bases). Germline values: CDR1 SGHRS, CDR2 YFSETQ. There are 14 residues in the CDR3. V was shortened by 0 bases and J by 6 bases, with 12 bases between the two germline ends. CDR3 coding DNA: TGCGCCAGCAGCTTGGGGGACATTACGAATGGCTACACCTTC. Translating it yields CASSLGDITNGYTF.

CDR3 region: CASSLRVASYNEQFF. The CDR3 nucleotides read TGTGCCAGCAGCTTAAGGGTAGCGTCCTACAATGAGCAGTTCTTC. The chain has TRBV13 and TRBJ2-1, with a weak D call TRBD2 (5 bases). Trimming removed 2 bases from V and 1 base from J, with 9 bases in between. The CDR3 spans 15 residues. Germline V gives CDR1 PRHDT, CDR2 FYEKMQ (reference sequence).

The table lists this clone with a count of one. The V call is TRBV15, the J call TRBJ1-4; TRBD1 aligns across 9 bases. Germline V lookup: CDR1 LNHNV, CDR2 YYDKDF (reference sequence). J gave up 8 bases and V 7 bases, and 8 bases lay outside the gene matches. The CDR3 extends over 14 amino acids. CDR3 amino acids: CATTPGTGWEKLFF. DNA for the CDR3: TGTGCCACCACTCCCGGGACAGGGTGGGAAAAACTGTTTTTT.

The chain is built from TRBV6-5 and TRBJ2-1; 13 bases are shared with TRBD2. This CDR3 comprises 13 residues. Per germline, CDR1 MNHEY and CDR2 SVGAGI. Trimming removed 6 bases from V and 15 bases from J; junction bases left unmatched: 8. The CDR3 sequence is CASSKTSGGRWFF. Written as DNA, the CDR3 is TGTGCCAGCAGCAAGACTAGCGGGGGGCGGTGGTTCTTC.

This clone was counted between two and nine times. The chain combines TRBV5-6 with TRBJ1-5, with D maybe TRBD1 (6 bases). CDR3 length: 13 residues. V was clipped by 3 bases and J by 3 bases, with 7 bases between them. The germline V gene encodes CDR1 SGHDT and CDR2 YYEEEE. The CDR3 DNA reads as TGTGCCAGCAGCTGGGGGCCCAATCAGCCCCAGCATTTT. The encoded protein is CASSWGPNQPQHF.

The chain combines TRBV28 with TRBJ1-6; D uncertain. The CDR3 is 17 residues long. The germline V gene has CDR1 MDHEN and CDR2 SYDVKM. V was shortened by 6 bases and J by 0 bases, with 15 bases between the two germline ends. The CDR3 coding sequence is TGTGCCAGCAGGGGTCAGCAGGCAAGCTCCTATAATTCACCCCTCCACTTT. This translates into CASRGQQASSYNSPLHF. The variable domain in full, completed from reference TRBV28 and TRBJ1-6, reads DVKVTQSSRYLVKRTGEKVFLECVQDMDHENMFWYRQDPGLGLRLIYFSYDVKMKEKGDIPEGYSVSREKKERFSLILESASTNQTSMYLCASRGQQASSYNSPLHFGNGTRLTVT.

This clone appeared a few times. V is TRBV15 and J is TRBJ2-3; no clear D. V was pared by 8 bases and J by 0 bases, with 15 bases between. This CDR3 is 15 amino acids long. CDR1 is LNHNV and CDR2 is YYDKDF in the germline V gene (reference sequence). The CDR3 sequence is CATGAQRTSTDTQYF. CDR3 bases: TGTGCCACCGGTGCCCAGCGAACTAGCACAGATACGCAGTATTTT.

This clone came up a few times. The chain combines TRBV7-4 with TRBJ1-1; D may be TRBD1 (5 bases). The CDR3 has 16 amino acids. Trimming removed 0 bases from V and 5 bases from J, with 16 bases in between. The germline V gene has CDR1 SGHVT and CDR2 SQSDAQ. Here the CDR3 reads CASSLAFVGARTEAFF. As DNA, the CDR3 is TGTGCCAGCAGCTTAGCTTTCGTTGGGGCTCGGACTGAAGCTTTCTTT. Full variable domain (remainder filled in from reference TRBV7-4 and TRBJ1-1): GAGVSQSPRYKVAKRGRDVALRCDSISGHVTLYWYRQTLGQGSEVLTYSQSDAQRDKSGRPSGRFSAERPERSVSTLKIQRTEQGDSAVYLCASSLAFVGARTEAFFGQGTRLTVV.

The V gene is TRBV2, the J gene TRBJ2-1; 9 bases are a match to TRBD1. From germline, CDR1 is SNHLY and CDR2 FYNNEI. The CDR3 is 16 amino acids. The J segment lost 2 bases and the V segment lost 3 bases, leaving 5 bases of the junction unmatched. As DNA, the CDR3 is TGTGCCAGCAGTGACTCCACAGGGGGCCCCTACAATGAGCAGTTCTTC. It is translated as CASSDSTGGPYNEQFF.

The chain uses TRBV2 and TRBJ2-1, with D possibly matching TRBD2 (5 bases). The CDR3 contains 15 residues. V lost 6 bases and J lost 6, with 18 bases in between. CDR1 and CDR2 from the germline V gene are SNHLY and FYNNEI. This CDR3 is CASRSLVSLGNEQFF. The CDR3 nucleotides are TGTGCCAGCAGATCACTAGTCTCTTTGGGCAATGAGCAGTTCTTC. Full variable domain (rest looked up from reference TRBV2 and TRBJ2-1): EPEVTQTPSHQVTQMGQEVILRCVPISNHLYFYWYRQILGQKVEFLVSFYNNEISEKSEIFDDQFSVERPDGSNFTLKIRSTKLEDSAMYFCASRSLVSLGNEQFFGPGTRLTVL.

This chain uses TRBV5-1 with TRBJ2-3; 8 nucleotides agree with TRBD1. The CDR3 runs 14 residues. V shed 6 bases, J shed 2 bases, and the junction held 5 bases outside the gene matches. The germline V gene encodes CDR1 SGHRS and CDR2 YFSETQ. The CDR3 spells CASTPGQVTDTQYF. CDR3 sequence (DNA): TGCGCCAGCACCCCGGGACAGGTCACAGATACGCAGTATTTT.

The genes are TRBV5-1 and TRBJ1-2; D might be TRBD1 (6 bases). This CDR3 has 14 residues. The germline V gene has CDR1 SGHRS and CDR2 YFSETQ. Trimming removed 7 bases from V and 4 bases from J, with 17 bases in between. The CDR3 region has the DNA TGCGCCAGCGGCGGACAGCCGAACTTCTATGGCTACACCTTC. It encodes CASGGQPNFYGYTF.

A remark on this clone: The sample has other DNA sequences that encode this CDR3 too. This chain joins TRBV27 and TRBJ1-2, with D possibly matching TRBD1 (5 bases). Trimming stripped 2 bases from V and 2 bases from J, with 9 bases between. This CDR3 has 14 amino acids. From germline, CDR1 is MNHEY and CDR2 SMNVEV (reference sequence). The CDR3 DNA reads as TGTGCCAGCAGTTTAGGGCAGGGAAACTATGGCTACACCTTC. Protein: CASSLGQGNYGYTF.

The genes are TRBV4-3 and TRBJ2-7, with TRBD1 matching 12 bases. The ends lost 1 base at V and 4 bases at J; junction bases unmatched: 5. Per the germline V gene, CDR1 is LGHNA and CDR2 is YSLEER. This CDR3 contains 16 residues. The CDR3 reads CASSQGAGQGAYEQYF. The CDR3 nucleotides read TGCGCCAGCAGCCAAGGGGCGGGACAGGGGGCTTACGAGCAGTACTTC.

In DNA, the CDR3 is TGTGCCAGCAGTCTCCTCACAGGGCTCGACACAGATACGCAGTATTTT. As protein: CASSLLTGLDTDTQYF. This chain joins TRBV27 and TRBJ2-3; D might be TRBD1 (6 bases). Germline CDR1 MNHEY, CDR2 SMNVEV (reference sequence). This CDR3 contains 16 residues. Deletions cut 5 bases from V and 2 bases from J, with 17 bases between.

The gene calls are TRBV10-2 and TRBJ2-2, with D possibly being TRBD2 (5 bases). The CDR3 runs to 14 residues. Trimming left V 7 bases short and J 6 bases short, with 15 bases between. Germline V gene data show CDR1 as WSHSY and CDR2 as SAAADI. The CDR3 DNA sequence: TGCGCCAGCACCCTTTCCGCGGGTCCCGGGGAGCTGTTTTTT. Translated, it gives CASTLSAGPGELFF.

The V and J genes are TRBV19 and TRBJ2-5, with 8 bases aligning to TRBD2. CDR3 size: 13 residues. CDR1 LNHDA and CDR2 SQIVND come from the germline V gene (reference sequence). J gave up 9 bases and V 3 bases, and 6 bases lay outside the gene matches. The CDR3 DNA sequence: TGTGCCAGTAGTATGGGGCCGGGAGGGGCCCAGTACTTC. It codes for CASSMGPGGAQYF. The complete variable domain, with remaining parts taken from reference TRBV19 and TRBJ2-5, reads DGGITQSPKYLFRKEGQNVTLSCEQNLNHDAMYWYRQDPGQGLRLIYYSQIVNDFQKGDIAEGYSVSREKKESFPLTVTSAQKNPTAFYLCASSMGPGGAQYFGPGTRLLVL.

A few counts support this clone. The rearrangement uses TRBV6-6 and TRBJ2-2; TRBD2 matches 7 bases. J was trimmed by 7 bases and V by 5 bases; bases with no gene match: 10. Looked up from germline, CDR1 is MNHNY and CDR2 is SVGAGI (reference sequence). This CDR3 spans 15 amino acids. CDR3 DNA sequence: TGTGCCAGCAGTCCCTCGGGGGGAGAGGGCGGGGAGCTGTTTTTT. Translating it yields CASSPSGGEGGELFF.

This chain connects TRBV19 to TRBJ1-2; D gene unclear. V lost 5 bases and J 7 bases, leaving 23 bases between the germline ends. Germline V gene data show CDR1 as LNHDA and CDR2 as SQIVND (reference sequence). The CDR3 is made up of 16 amino acids. CDR3 residues: CASSLVGGSVVGGYTF. Here the CDR3 DNA reads TGTGCCAGTAGTCTTGTTGGCGGCAGTGTGGTCGGTGGCTACACCTTC.

This clone was observed a few times. The chain joins TRBV5-4 to TRBJ1-2, with D possibly TRBD1 on 5 matching bases. Trimming stripped 4 bases from V and 7 bases from J, with 17 bases between. The CDR3 covers 14 residues. CDR1 and CDR2 (germline): SGHNT, YYREEE (reference sequence). CDR3 nucleotide sequence: TGTGCCAGCAGCCGGGAGGCGGGGCAAGGTGGCTACACCTTC. This translates into CASSREAGQGGYTF.

This clone was counted only a few times. CDR3 DNA sequence: TGTGCCAGCAGCTTAGGGGACAGTGGCTACGAGCAGTACTTC. This codes for CASSLGDSGYEQYF. The chain is built from TRBV7-2 and TRBJ2-7; 7 bases align to TRBD1. This CDR3 contains 14 residues. V shed 1 base and J 3 bases; nucleotides not matched to a gene: 3. The germline gives CDR1 SGHTA, CDR2 FQGNSA.

The V call is TRBV5-1, the J call TRBJ2-3; TRBD2 aligns across 14 bases. From germline, CDR1 is SGHRS and CDR2 YFSETQ. J gave up 3 bases and V 3 bases, and 12 bases lay outside the gene matches. The CDR3 contains 19 residues. The CDR3 region has the DNA TGCGCCAGCAGCTCCTATCCCGGGACTAGCGGGAGTGTAACAGATACGCAGTATTTT. Amino acids: CASSSYPGTSGSVTDTQYF.

This chain joins TRBV6-5 and TRBJ2-7; D may be TRBD1 (6 bases). This CDR3 contains 15 residues. V dropped 5 bases and J dropped 2 bases, with 16 bases sitting between them. Germline CDR1 and CDR2: MNHEY and SVGAGI. CDR3 nucleotides: TGTGCCAGCAGTATAAGGACAGTTAGACCCTACGAGCAGTACTTC. Translation: CASSIRTVRPYEQYF.